This T cell receptor beta chain was captured in a study of blood T cells in healthy people across ages. Study-wide points: The long-lived group displayed more naive CD4+ cells, plus higher diversity, than the aged donors did.

With respect to this clonotype: Antigen specificity is unknown.

The CDR3 covers 15 residues. The germline CDR1 and CDR2 sequences are LNHNV and YYDKDF (reference sequence). Trimming cost V 5 bases and J 6 bases, with 17 bases left between them. The authors ran a second PCR of 7 to 11 cycles using a sample-barcoded 5' primer and a J-beta primer mix. TCRdb reanalysed the 5' RACE reads using MiXCR and keeps one entry per CDR3 protein. The sample includes 1.5 million to 2 million distinct CDR3 sequences, roughly 28% of them seen just once. The chain carries TRBV15 and TRBJ1-5; D gene ambiguous. Sequenced input: blood. This TCR was recovered from a woman aged 30 to 39 in good health. In nucleotides, the CDR3 is TGTGCCACCAGCCCGACGGTGGGCGCCAGTCAGCCCCAGCATTTT. It yields the protein CATSPTVGASQPQHF.